The sequence of this T cell receptor beta chain was determined in a study of T cell responses to AZD1222 COVID-19 vaccine. The germline V and J ends were trimmed by 1 base and 0 bases, with 7 bases remaining between them. The CDR3 spans 14 residues. CDR1 and CDR2 (germline): SGHDT, YYEEEE. Only in-frame clones appear in the TCRdb table, and some are missing; sequencing was by immunoSEQ multiplex PCR. Found here are 150,000 to 180,000 clones, under 95% of them singletons; the top ten hold approximately 20%. The gene calls are TRBV5-6 and TRBJ1-2, with a possible D match to TRBD1 (5 bases). The source material was peripheral blood, sampled on day 0 of AZD1222 vaccination. The receptor comes from an adult in good health. The DNA of the CDR3 is TGTGCCAGCAGCTTGAGACAGCCTAACTATGGCTACACCTTC. Translating it yields CASSLRQPNYGYTF.